Below, one TCR beta chain is given with its context. The clone's antigen remains unknown. The data were produced on a NextSeq 550. The Human TCR Profiling Kit (MiLaboratory) was used to make UMI-labeled 5' RACE TRB cDNA libraries. The full amount of extracted RNA was used for cDNA synthesis, and the full amount of resulting cDNA was used for PCR amplification. Libraries were prepared in parallel with an identical number of PCR cycles. On the study's bioinformatics: About 53,000 +/- 9,400 unique UMI-labeled TRB cDNA molecules per library were extracted with MIGEC and MiXCR, with at least two reads per UMI required. On average, around 40,000 +/- 10,000 functional in-frame TRB CDR3 nucleotide clonotypes lacking stop codons were found per library. After downsampling to 5000 UMI-labeled TRB molecules per sample, diversity metrics, including normalized Shannon-Wiener and Chao1, were computed in VDJtools. Clonotype-size-weighted physicochemical properties of the central five CDR3 residues (interaction energy, strength, volume and Kidera factor 4) were computed in VDJtools. TCRdb reprocessed the public reads and reports one entry per CDR3 protein sequence, without DNA. TCRdb's processing, not the study's, gives the V and J calls here. The table for this sample records about 92,000 distinct CDR3 sequences. The top ten constitute approximately 1.5% of the sample.

This entry comes from a study of CXCR3-negative and CXCR3-positive naive CD8 T cells (dated by TCRdb to about 2019). A note on the overall study: Approximately 130 million TRB reads were obtained in total, roughly 1.5 +/- 0.3 million reads per library. Data from around 11 donors, pooled across two independent experiments, went into the diversity and physicochemical repertoire analyses. TRBV-TRBJ cluster analysis included naive subsets from about 5 donors and memory cells from 3 donors. Overall study results and their limits: Compared with CXCR3-negative naive cells, CXCR3-positive naive cells had TRB CDR3s with higher hydrophobicity (lower Kidera factor 4), lower energy, and higher strength and volume indices. Because surface CD5, which is linked to self-reactivity in mice, was comparable between the naive subsets, TCR interaction strength was also inferred from TRB CDR3 physicochemical properties. Freshly isolated PBMCs were used for most assays because CXCR3 expression went down partially after cryopreservation. Naive CXCR3-negative and CXCR3-positive cells from the same donor showed similar TRBV-TRBJ usage, whereas memory cells showed distinct patterns. Both naive subsets had comparably high repertoire diversity, while memory CD8+ T cells had much lower repertoire diversity.

The CDR3 numbers 12 residues from cysteine through phenylalanine. DNA was not recorded. From the germline V gene, CDR1 is SQVTM and CDR2 is ANQGSEA. Each CD8+ T cell subset was flow-sorted in triplicate, with 300,000 or so cells per subset placed directly into RLT lysis buffer. Naive CD8+ T cells were defined stringently as CD45RO-CCR7+CD27+CD95- to exclude memory contaminants. Using standard density gradient centrifugation, peripheral blood mononuclear cells were isolated from buffy coats. Naive CXCR3-negative and CXCR3-positive CD8+ T cells were flow-sorted on a FACSAria III. Total RNA was extracted from sorted cells with an RNeasy Mini Kit.

In this chain, TRBV29-1 is recombined with TRBJ1-1; TCRdb reports TRBD1, a call that lacks DNA to check it against. The TCR originated in a human donor in good health. Some clones in this sample may be carry-over from other donors' samples. The sample consisted of naive CXCR3- CD8+ T cells from blood. Taken with the paper, the label for cell subset or site translates to: CD45RO-CCR7+CD27+CD95- naive CD8+ T cells lacking CXCR3 (TNR3-). The CDR3 protein is CSVGQPYTEAFF.